This TCR beta chain was profiled in a study of tumor-infiltrating lymphocytes in primary liver carcinoma. Background on the study: The patient population consisted of men and women between 30 and 69 years of age. Study-level findings and limits: Between tumor regions, pairs overlapped more than tumor-adjacent and tumor-blood pairs did. With p = 0.039, the top-250-clone fraction in tumors significantly exceeded that in blood.

A note on this clonotype: Its antigen is not known. An end of the junction differs from the germline gene, which may be a read error.

Making TCR beta cDNA involved approximately 520 ng total RNA and a constant-region primer. Amplification in three nested multiplex PCR rounds with slightly modified ARM-PCR gave rise to TCR beta libraries. The first two PCR rounds, roughly 10 cycles each, used TRBV1-TRBV30 forward primers and a C-beta reverse primer. TCRdb called the multiplex PCR reads again in MiXCR, with one record for every CDR3 protein. The sample lists over 100,000 distinct CDR3 sequences; under 70% were seen once. Germline CDR1 GTSNPN, CDR2 SVGIG (reference sequence). The CDR3 sequence is 15 residues long. Co-extraction of RNA and DNA was performed on about 20-33 mg of unsorted bulk tissue. Every patient in the cohort had a primary liver carcinoma. That carcinoma was treated by surgical resection.

The gene calls are TRBV30 and TRBJ2-3; 11 bases fit TRBD2. The sequence came from a woman aged 55-69 years with primary liver carcinoma and hepatitis B virus infection. The sequencing input was tumor-adjacent normal liver tissue. The CDR3 spells CAHSIAGGTGDTQYF. The CDR3 region has the DNA TGTGCCCACTCCATAGCGGGAGGGACCGGGGATACACAGTATTTT.